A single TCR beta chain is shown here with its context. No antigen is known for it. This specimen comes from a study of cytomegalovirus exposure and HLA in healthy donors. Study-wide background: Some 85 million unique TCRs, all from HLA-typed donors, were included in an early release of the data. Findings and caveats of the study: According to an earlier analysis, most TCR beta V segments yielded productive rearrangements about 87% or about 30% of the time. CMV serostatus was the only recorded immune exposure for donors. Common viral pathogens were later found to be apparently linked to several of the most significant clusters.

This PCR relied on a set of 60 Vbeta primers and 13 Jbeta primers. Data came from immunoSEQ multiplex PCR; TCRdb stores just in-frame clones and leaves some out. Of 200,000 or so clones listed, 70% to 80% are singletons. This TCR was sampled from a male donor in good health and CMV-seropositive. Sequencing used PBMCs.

CDR3 sequence: CASSPGTAGEQYF. CDR3 nucleotides: TGTGCCAGCAGCCCCGGGACAGCCGGCGAGCAGTACTTC. V is TRBV7-3 and J is TRBJ2-7; 7 nucleotides match TRBD1. The CDR3 totals 13 residues. Germline CDR1 is SGHTA and CDR2 is FQGTGA. J gave up 6 bases and V 5 bases, and 7 bases lay outside the gene matches.